One and the same sample provided the 17 T cell receptor beta chains below, sequenced in a study of OX40 agonist ivuxolimab in advanced cancers. Some clones are missing from TCRdb's copy, which holds only in-frame ones; the method was immunoSEQ multiplex PCR. The sample has around 100,000 clones; 90% are singletons. Sequences were derived from CD4+ or CD8+ T cells sorted from blood, sampled in a trial of the OX40 agonist ivuxolimab. The source of these receptors is an adult with an advanced solid tumor such as melanoma, head and neck, liver or kidney cancer.

The chain has TRBV9 and TRBJ2-5, with D possibly matching TRBD1 (7 bases). Germline V gives CDR1 SGDLS, CDR2 YYNGEE. V shed 2 bases and J shed 3 bases, with 14 bases lying between them. This CDR3 is 15 amino acids long. The CDR3 sequence: CASSVTGRTKETQYF. The DNA for the CDR3 is TGTGCCAGCAGCGTGACAGGGAGGACTAAAGAGACCCAGTACTTC.

V gene TRBV7-3 combines with J gene TRBJ2-5; D call uncertain. Trimming pared 5 bases from V and 5 bases from J, leaving 12 bases between. This CDR3 has 13 amino acids. Looked up from germline, CDR1 is SGHTA and CDR2 is FQGTGA. Here the CDR3 DNA reads TGTGCCAGCAGCCCGCAAGAAAGGGAGACCCAGTACTTC. Translation gives CASSPQERETQYF.

The V gene is TRBV9, the J gene TRBJ1-3; no firm D call. The CDR3 length is 14 residues. V was pared by 3 bases and J by 4 bases, with 11 bases between. CDR1 is SGDLS, CDR2 YYNGEE, per germline. Written as DNA, the CDR3 is TGTGCCAGCAGCGAACCCACCCCGGGAAACACCATATATTTT. Encoded protein: CASSEPTPGNTIYF.

This chain joins TRBV11-3 and TRBJ2-2; unclear D gene. V was trimmed by 5 bases and J by 4 bases, leaving 8 bases between them. CDR3 size: 13 residues. Germline V CDR1 and CDR2: SGHNT, YENEEA. The CDR3 DNA is TGTGCCAGCAGCCCCGATACCACCGGGGAGCTGTTTTTT. Protein sequence: CASSPDTTGELFF.

The chain is built from TRBV29-1 and TRBJ2-5; no firm D call. Trimming removed 7 bases at V and 2 bases at J, with 11 bases between. This CDR3 spans 12 amino acids. CDR1 SQVTM and CDR2 ANQGSEA come from the germline V gene. The CDR3 is CSASVLQETQYF. The CDR3 nucleotides read TGCAGCGCTTCGGTGTTACAAGAGACCCAGTACTTC.

V and J are TRBV18 and TRBJ1-2, with 8 bases identical to TRBD1. This CDR3 spans 14 amino acids. Germline CDR1 and CDR2: KGHSH and LQKENI. The V segment lost 5 bases and the J segment 3 bases; nucleotides outside the gene matches: 5. The CDR3 DNA sequence: TGTGCCAGCTCAAAGGACAGGGTGGACTATGGCTACACCTTC. It translates to CASSKDRVDYGYTF.

This chain joins TRBV7-2 and TRBJ1-1, with D uncertain. V was cut by 2 bases and J by 7 bases, with 20 bases left in between. The CDR3 has 16 residues. Germline V gene data show CDR1 as SGHTA and CDR2 as FQGNSA. CDR3 loop: CASSLHVPQILGEAFF. DNA for the CDR3: TGTGCCAGCAGCTTACATGTCCCCCAGATATTGGGTGAAGCTTTCTTT.

This CDR3 reads CSVGDGPYEQYF. CDR3 DNA sequence: TGCAGCGTTGGGGACGGACCCTACGAGCAGTACTTC. The genes are TRBV29-1 and TRBJ2-7; D may match TRBD1 or TRBD2 (5 bases each). The germline gives CDR1 SQVTM, CDR2 ANQGSEA. Deletions cut 4 bases from V and 2 bases from J, with 9 bases between. This CDR3 has 12 residues.

The V and J genes are TRBV6-1 and TRBJ1-2; D not certain. The CDR3 totals 14 residues. Looked up from germline, CDR1 is MNHNS and CDR2 is SASEGT. The V end was cut by 6 bases, the J end by 2 bases, with 13 bases between. The CDR3: CASRLILGNYGYTF. The CDR3 nucleotides are TGTGCCAGCAGACTCATCCTGGGGAACTATGGCTACACCTTC.

The CDR3 here is CSVEIALITDTQYF. The CDR3 nucleotides read TGCAGCGTTGAGATCGCTCTCATCACAGATACGCAGTATTTT. The chain joins TRBV29-1 to TRBJ2-3; D is unclear. The CDR3 contains 14 residues. V lost 3 bases and J 2 bases, leaving 12 bases between the germline ends. The germline V gene encodes CDR1 SQVTM and CDR2 ANQGSEA.

The chain links TRBV2 to TRBJ1-5; TRBD1 matches at 7 bases. The germline gives CDR1 SNHLY, CDR2 FYNNEI. Losses at the gene ends were 5 bases for V and 6 bases for J; bases not matched to a gene: 4. The CDR3 has 13 amino acids. This chain's CDR3 is CASSFTGVQPQHF. The CDR3 coding sequence is TGTGCCAGCAGTTTTACAGGGGTTCAGCCCCAGCATTTT.

The chain employs TRBV5-1 and TRBJ2-5, with 11 nucleotides matching TRBD2. This CDR3 comprises 16 residues. Germline assignment: CDR1 SGHRS and CDR2 YFSETQ. Losses at the gene ends were 4 bases for V and 4 bases for J; bases not matched to a gene: 9. Here the CDR3 reads CASSRSGLAGGETQYF. CDR3 in DNA: TGCGCCAGCAGCCGAAGCGGGCTAGCGGGAGGAGAGACCCAGTACTTC.

The chain uses TRBV19 and TRBJ2-6; 10 positions match TRBD2. The V segment lost 4 bases and the J segment 0 bases; nucleotides outside the gene matches: 12. Germline V CDR1 and CDR2: LNHDA, SQIVND (reference sequence). This CDR3 has 20 residues. CDR3 region: CASSTWLAGGRNSGANVLTF. The CDR3 DNA follows: TGTGCCAGTAGTACATGGTTAGCGGGAGGTAGGAACTCTGGGGCCAACGTCCTGACTTTC.

The genes are TRBV5-6 and TRBJ1-6; the D is unclear. V lost 0 bases and J 6 bases, leaving 7 bases between the germline ends. This CDR3 is built from 14 residues. In germline, CDR1 is SGHDT, CDR2 YYEEEE. The CDR3 reads CASSLAGFNSPLHF. The CDR3 bases are TGTGCCAGCAGCTTGGCCGGGTTTAATTCACCCCTCCACTTT.

The gene calls are TRBV28 and TRBJ1-3; perhaps TRBD1 as D (5 bases). The CDR3 has 14 amino acids. Germline assignment: CDR1 MDHEN and CDR2 SYDVKM. V lost 5 bases and J 0 bases, leaving 8 bases between the germline ends. The DNA of the CDR3 is TGTGCCAGCAGTAGAGACAGCTCTGGAAACACCATATATTTT. Translation gives CASSRDSSGNTIYF. The whole variable domain, filled in from reference TRBV28 and TRBJ1-3, reads DVKVTQSSRYLVKRTGEKVFLECVQDMDHENMFWYRQDPGLGLRLIYFSYDVKMKEKGDIPEGYSVSREKKERFSLILESASTNQTSMYLCASSRDSSGNTIYFGEGSWLTVV.

The chain employs TRBV7-2 and TRBJ2-5, with 13 bases identical to TRBD2. Germline V lookup: CDR1 SGHTA, CDR2 FQGNSA. V lost 4 bases, J lost 5 bases, and 7 bases stayed unmatched. There are 16 residues in the CDR3. The CDR3 protein is CASSSGLAGATETQYF. The CDR3 DNA reads as TGTGCCAGCAGCTCAGGACTAGCGGGAGCAACGGAGACCCAGTACTTC.

The J gene is TRBJ1-5, the V gene TRBV2; a weak D match, TRBD1 (5 bases). The V end lost 5 bases, the J end lost 0 bases, and 11 bases lay between the germline ends. The CDR3 extends over 15 amino acids. The germline V gene encodes CDR1 SNHLY and CDR2 FYNNEI. CDR3 protein: CASSRDRYSNQPQHF. CDR3 DNA sequence: TGTGCCAGCAGTAGGGACCGCTATAGCAATCAGCCCCAGCATTTT.